This entry lists 18 T cell receptor beta chains sequenced from one sample in a study of blood T cell repertoires in COVID-19. Sequencing used immunoSEQ multiplex PCR; TCRdb keeps in-frame clones, though not all of them. This sample has some 300,000 clones; about 90% occur once, and the top ten carry more than 0.9%. The sequenced material came from PBMCs or T cells enriched from blood (not recorded which). The source of these receptors is a woman in her twenties or thirties who had recovered from COVID-19.

The rearrangement joins TRBV18 to TRBJ2-2, with TRBD1 matching 7 bases. Unmatched junction bases numbered 6, after V lost 2 bases and J lost 3 bases. Per the germline V gene, CDR1 is KGHSH and CDR2 is LQKENI. The CDR3 has 16 residues. As DNA, the CDR3 is TGTGCCAGCTCACCAGACAGGGATTTGGACACCGGGGAGCTGTTTTTT. Translation gives CASSPDRDLDTGELFF.

The rearrangement uses TRBV11-2 and TRBJ2-5; 8 bases match TRBD1. This CDR3 contains 15 residues. With 5 bases clipped from V and 4 bases from J, the junction kept 9 bases outside the gene matches. The V gene's germline CDR1 is SGHAT and CDR2 FQNNGV. CDR3 region: CASSQGTGQRETQYF. CDR3 in DNA: TGTGCCAGCAGCCAGGGGACAGGCCAGAGAGAGACCCAGTACTTC.

CDR3 sequence (DNA): TGCGCCAGCAGCCTCGCCCTTACCACTAGCGGGGCCCAAGAGACCCAGTACTTC. It yields the protein CASSLALTTSGAQETQYF. J is TRBJ2-5 and V is TRBV5-1, with 10 bases aligning to TRBD2. The germline V gene has CDR1 SGHRS and CDR2 YFSETQ. V gave up 4 bases and J gave up 1 base; unmatched junction bases: 13. The CDR3 length is 18 residues.

The chain links TRBV19 to TRBJ1-2, with D possibly TRBD1 on 6 matching bases. The CDR3 extends over 13 amino acids. V was clipped by 5 bases and J by 1 base, with 8 bases between them. Germline CDR1 LNHDA, CDR2 SQIVND (reference sequence). The CDR3 DNA reads TGTGCCAGTAGTGCCAGGGGTAACTATGGCTACACCTTC. Translating gives CASSARGNYGYTF.

The chain joins TRBV19 to TRBJ2-1; a possible D gene is TRBD2 (7 bases). The V end was cut by 6 bases, the J end by 4 bases, with 13 bases between. The V gene's germline CDR1 is LNHDA and CDR2 SQIVND (reference sequence). The CDR3 spans 14 residues. CDR3 loop: CASSKAGAYNEQFF. The CDR3 DNA sequence: TGTGCCAGTAGCAAGGCGGGGGCATACAATGAGCAGTTCTTC.

This chain links TRBV18 with TRBJ1-6, with D possibly being TRBD1 (6 bases). Between the trimmed V and J ends, which lost 5 bases and 4 bases, there was a span of 15 bases. Germline V gene lookup returns CDR1 KGHSH and CDR2 LQKENI. The CDR3 extends over 16 amino acids. CDR3 in DNA: TGTGCCAGCTCAACGGGCGGCCAGGGGTATAATTCACCCCTCCACTTT. Translating it yields CASSTGGQGYNSPLHF.

In its sample, this clone was seen once. The V call is TRBV10-3, the J call TRBJ2-6, with 8 bases aligning to TRBD1. The CDR3 is 15 residues long. CDR1 and CDR2 from the germline V gene are ENHRY and SYGVKD. The V gene end was trimmed by 5 bases and the J gene end by 0 bases; junction bases not matched to a gene: 0. The CDR3 DNA follows: TGTGCCATCAGTACAGGGGGCTCTGGGGCCAACGTCCTGACTTTC. It is translated as CAISTGGSGANVLTF.

The chain links TRBV29-1 to TRBJ2-1, with 7 bases that match TRBD2. Germline V gene data show CDR1 as SQVTM and CDR2 as ANQGSEA. The CDR3 sequence is 15 residues long. J was trimmed by 2 bases and V by 6 bases; bases with no gene match: 10. CDR3 loop: CSVPHKAGPYNEQFF. CDR3 nucleotides: TGCAGCGTCCCCCACAAAGCGGGGCCCTACAATGAGCAGTTCTTC.

The chain employs TRBV28 and TRBJ1-4, with 9 positions matching TRBD1. V was clipped by 3 bases and J by 7 bases; unmatched bases: 6. CDR3 length: 15 amino acids. Germline V lookup: CDR1 MDHEN, CDR2 SYDVKM. CDR3 sequence (DNA): TGTGCCAGCAGTTTCAGGGGACAGGGAATTGAAAAACTGTTTTTT. It encodes CASSFRGQGIEKLFF. Complete variable domain (other parts from reference TRBV28 and TRBJ1-4): DVKVTQSSRYLVKRTGEKVFLECVQDMDHENMFWYRQDPGLGLRLIYFSYDVKMKEKGDIPEGYSVSREKKERFSLILESASTNQTSMYLCASSFRGQGIEKLFFGSGTQLSVL.

The rearrangement uses TRBV15 and TRBJ2-6, with a possible D match to TRBD1 (5 bases). Germline-derived CDR1 and CDR2 are LNHNV and YYDKDF (reference sequence). V was trimmed by 5 bases and J by 0 bases, leaving 17 bases between them. The CDR3 totals 18 residues. The CDR3 DNA reads as TGTGCCACCAGCCCTGCTCTCCAGGGCCGCTCTGGGGCCAACGTCCTGACTTTC. Translated, it gives CATSPALQGRSGANVLTF.

This clone has a single count. The rearrangement joins TRBV27 to TRBJ2-7, with TRBD1 identical over 7 bases. After removal of 5 bases from V and 7 bases from J, the junction contained 11 bases not matched to a gene. CDR3 length equals 14 residues. Germline V gene lookup returns CDR1 MNHEY and CDR2 SMNVEV (reference sequence). Here the CDR3 DNA reads TGTGCCAGCAGTCACCGGGACAGTGGTAGGGAGCAGTACTTC. This translates into CASSHRDSGREQYF.

The chain couples TRBV13 to TRBJ1-1, with TRBD1 matching 9 bases. Trimming removed 5 bases from V and 0 bases from J; junction bases left unmatched: 7. The CDR3 is 16 residues long. The germline V gene has CDR1 PRHDT and CDR2 FYEKMQ (reference sequence). The CDR3 loop is CASSQRDRDLNTEAFF. The CDR3 bases are TGTGCCAGCAGCCAGAGGGACAGGGATTTGAACACTGAAGCTTTCTTT.

This chain joins TRBV5-1 and TRBJ1-1; the match to TRBD1 covers 7 bases. The V gene's germline CDR1 is SGHRS and CDR2 YFSETQ. The trim removed 4 bases at V and 1 base at J, leaving 4 bases unmatched. The CDR3 is 14 residues long. CDR3 DNA sequence: TGCGCCAGCAGCGCGACAGGGCAGAACACTGAAGCTTTCTTT. The encoded protein is CASSATGQNTEAFF.

This clone was counted once. The V call is TRBV6-5, the J call TRBJ1-1; D not resolved. The CDR3 has 14 residues. The V gene lost 0 bases and the J gene lost 3 bases, with 8 bases spanning the gap. Germline CDR1 reads MNHEY; CDR2 reads SVGAGI. The CDR3 DNA reads as TGTGCCAGCAGTTACTCGAACACGTACACTGAAGCTTTCTTT. It specifies CASSYSNTYTEAFF.

The gene calls are TRBV2 and TRBJ2-3; TRBD1 matches at 9 bases. The CDR3 totals 17 residues. CDR1 and CDR2 (germline): SNHLY, FYNNEI. Losses at the gene ends were 7 bases for V and 0 bases for J; bases not matched to a gene: 11. The CDR3 coding sequence is TGTGCCAGCACGCGAGAGGGACAGGGTGCTAGCACAGATACGCAGTATTTT. Translating it yields CASTREGQGASTDTQYF.

This clone appeared once. The chain combines TRBV12-3 or TRBV12-4 with TRBJ1-4; D call uncertain. CDR3 size: 13 residues. V lost 7 bases, J lost 8 bases, and 14 bases lay in between. The CDR3 nucleotides are TGTGCCAGCACCACTTACGGTCGAGAAAAACTGTTTTTT. Residues: CASTTYGREKLFF.

This sequence joins TRBV30 and TRBJ2-5, with 8 bases aligning to TRBD2. CDR1 GTSNPN and CDR2 SVGIG come from the germline V gene (reference sequence). The CDR3 is made up of 14 amino acids. V gave up 0 bases and J gave up 4 bases; unmatched junction bases: 4. In DNA, the CDR3 is TGTGCCTGGAGTGTGGTAGCGGGGCGAGAGACCCAGTACTTC. Its protein product is CAWSVVAGRETQYF. The complete variable domain, with remaining parts taken from reference TRBV30 and TRBJ2-5, reads SQTIHQWPATLVQPVGSPLSLECTVEGTSNPNLYWYRQAAGRGLQLLFYSVGIGQISSEVPQNLSASRPQDRQFILSSKKLLLSDSGFYLCAWSVVAGRETQYFGPGTRLLVL.

V is TRBV7-8 and J is TRBJ1-2; 9 bases line up with TRBD1. The germline V gene has CDR1 SGHVS and CDR2 FQNEAQ. The CDR3 totals 15 residues. The V segment lost 5 bases and the J segment 3 bases; nucleotides outside the gene matches: 7. CDR3 residues: CASSIGQGLYYGYTF. The CDR3 DNA reads TGTGCCAGCAGCATAGGACAGGGGTTATACTATGGCTACACCTTC.